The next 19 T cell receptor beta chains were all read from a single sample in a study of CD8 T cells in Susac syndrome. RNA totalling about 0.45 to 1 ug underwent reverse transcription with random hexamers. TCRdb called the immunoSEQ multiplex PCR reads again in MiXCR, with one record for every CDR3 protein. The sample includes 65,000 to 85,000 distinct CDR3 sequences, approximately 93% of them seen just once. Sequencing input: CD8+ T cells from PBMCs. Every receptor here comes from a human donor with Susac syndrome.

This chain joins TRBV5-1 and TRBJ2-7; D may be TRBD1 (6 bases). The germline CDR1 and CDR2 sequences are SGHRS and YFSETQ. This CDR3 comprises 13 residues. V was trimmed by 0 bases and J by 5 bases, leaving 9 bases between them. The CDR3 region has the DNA TGCGCCAGCAGCTTGGCCCCAGGGGACGAGCAGTACTTC. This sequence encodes CASSLAPGDEQYF.

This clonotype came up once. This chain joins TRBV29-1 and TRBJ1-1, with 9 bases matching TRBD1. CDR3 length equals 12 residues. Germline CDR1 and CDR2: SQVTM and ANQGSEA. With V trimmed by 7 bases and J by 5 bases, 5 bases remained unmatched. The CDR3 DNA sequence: TGCAGCGCTCACAGGGGGCGAACTGAAGCTTTCTTT. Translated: CSAHRGRTEAFF.

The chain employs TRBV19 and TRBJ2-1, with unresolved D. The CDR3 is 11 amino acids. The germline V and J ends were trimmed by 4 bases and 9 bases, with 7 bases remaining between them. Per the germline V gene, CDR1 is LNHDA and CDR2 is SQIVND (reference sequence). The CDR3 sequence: CASSRFGEQFF. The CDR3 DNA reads TGTGCCAGTAGTAGGTTTGGTGAGCAGTTCTTC.

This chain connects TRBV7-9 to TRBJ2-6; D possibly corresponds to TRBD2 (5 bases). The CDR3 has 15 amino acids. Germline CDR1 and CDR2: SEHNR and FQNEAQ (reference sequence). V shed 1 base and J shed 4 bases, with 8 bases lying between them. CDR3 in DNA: TGTGCCAGCAGCTTAGGATCTAGCGGGGCCAACGTCCTGACTTTC. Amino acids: CASSLGSSGANVLTF.

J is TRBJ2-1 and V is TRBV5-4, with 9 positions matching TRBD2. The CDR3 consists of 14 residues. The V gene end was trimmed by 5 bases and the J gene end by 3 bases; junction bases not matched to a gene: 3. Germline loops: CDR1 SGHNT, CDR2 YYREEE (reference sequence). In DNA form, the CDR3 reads TGTGCCAGCAGAAGACTAGCGGACTACAATGAGCAGTTCTTC. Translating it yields CASRRLADYNEQFF.

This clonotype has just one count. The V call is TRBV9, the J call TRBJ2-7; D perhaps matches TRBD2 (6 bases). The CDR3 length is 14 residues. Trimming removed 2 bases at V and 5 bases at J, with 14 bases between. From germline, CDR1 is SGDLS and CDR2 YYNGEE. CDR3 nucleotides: TGTGCCAGCAGCGTCAGGCAGGGAGGACACGAGCAGTACTTC. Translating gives CASSVRQGGHEQYF.

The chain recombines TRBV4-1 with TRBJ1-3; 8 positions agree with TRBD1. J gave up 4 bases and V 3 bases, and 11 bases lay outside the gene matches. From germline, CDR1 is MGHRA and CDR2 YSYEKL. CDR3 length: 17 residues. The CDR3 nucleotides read TGCGCCAGCAGCCACTTTTTCGGACAGGGAGCGGGAAACACCATATATTTT. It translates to CASSHFFGQGAGNTIYF.

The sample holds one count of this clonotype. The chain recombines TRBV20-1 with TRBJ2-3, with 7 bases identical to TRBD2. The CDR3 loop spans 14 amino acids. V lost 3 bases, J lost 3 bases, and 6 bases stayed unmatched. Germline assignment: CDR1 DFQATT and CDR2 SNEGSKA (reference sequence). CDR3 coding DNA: TGCAGTGCTAGGGGGTCGGGGGGAACAGATACGCAGTATTTT. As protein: CSARGSGGTDTQYF.

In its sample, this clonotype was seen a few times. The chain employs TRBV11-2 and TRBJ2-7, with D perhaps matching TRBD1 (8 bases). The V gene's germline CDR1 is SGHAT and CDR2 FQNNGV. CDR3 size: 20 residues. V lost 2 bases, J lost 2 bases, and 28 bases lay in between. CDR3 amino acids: CASSLWPRGGMGQVTYEQYF. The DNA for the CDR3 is TGTGCCAGCAGCTTATGGCCTCGGGGAGGGATGGGACAGGTTACCTACGAGCAGTACTTC.

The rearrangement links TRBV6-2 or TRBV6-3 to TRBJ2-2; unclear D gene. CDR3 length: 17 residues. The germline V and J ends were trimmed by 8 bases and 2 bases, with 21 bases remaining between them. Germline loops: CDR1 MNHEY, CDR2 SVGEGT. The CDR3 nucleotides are TGTGCCAGCGGCTTTAACCCAGAAAGGATCAACACCGGGGAGCTGTTTTTT. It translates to CASGFNPERINTGELFF.

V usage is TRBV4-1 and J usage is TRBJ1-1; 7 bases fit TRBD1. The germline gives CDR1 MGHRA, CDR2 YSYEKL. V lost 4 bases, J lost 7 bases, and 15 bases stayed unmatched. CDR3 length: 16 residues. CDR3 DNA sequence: TGCGCCAGCAGCCTAAGGGGATTGCTCCGGGACAGTGAAGCTTTCTTT. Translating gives CASSLRGLLRDSEAFF.

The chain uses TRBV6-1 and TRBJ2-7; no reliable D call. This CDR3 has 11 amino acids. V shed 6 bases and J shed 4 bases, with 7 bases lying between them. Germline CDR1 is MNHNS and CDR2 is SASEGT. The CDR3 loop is CASRYGYEQYF. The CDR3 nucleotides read TGTGCCAGCAGGTACGGATACGAGCAGTACTTC.

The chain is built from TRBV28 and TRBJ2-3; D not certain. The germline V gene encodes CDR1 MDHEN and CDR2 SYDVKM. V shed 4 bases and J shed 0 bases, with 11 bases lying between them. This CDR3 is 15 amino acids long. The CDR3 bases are TGTGCCAGCAGTTCCCCGGGCCTAAGCACAGATACGCAGTATTTT. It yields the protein CASSSPGLSTDTQYF. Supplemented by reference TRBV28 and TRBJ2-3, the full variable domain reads DVKVTQSSRYLVKRTGEKVFLECVQDMDHENMFWYRQDPGLGLRLIYFSYDVKMKEKGDIPEGYSVSREKKERFSLILESASTNQTSMYLCASSSPGLSTDTQYFGPGTRLTVL.

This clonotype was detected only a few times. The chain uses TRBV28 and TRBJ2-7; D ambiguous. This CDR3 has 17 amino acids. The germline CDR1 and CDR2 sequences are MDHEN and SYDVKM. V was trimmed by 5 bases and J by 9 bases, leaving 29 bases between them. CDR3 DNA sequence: TGTGCCAGCAGTCCTGGTAGAAGTGCCCCCTTGCTACGGTGGCAGTACTTC. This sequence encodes CASSPGRSAPLLRWQYF. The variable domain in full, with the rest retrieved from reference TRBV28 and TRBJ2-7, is DVKVTQSSRYLVKRTGEKVFLECVQDMDHENMFWYRQDPGLGLRLIYFSYDVKMKEKGDIPEGYSVSREKKERFSLILESASTNQTSMYLCASSPGRSAPLLRWQYFGPGTRLTVT.

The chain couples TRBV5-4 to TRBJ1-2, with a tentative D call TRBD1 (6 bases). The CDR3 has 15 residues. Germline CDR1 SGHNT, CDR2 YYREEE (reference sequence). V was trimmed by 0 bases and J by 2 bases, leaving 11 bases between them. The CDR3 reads CASSLAPGQNYGYTF. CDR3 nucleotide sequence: TGTGCCAGCAGCTTGGCACCGGGACAAAACTATGGCTACACCTTC.

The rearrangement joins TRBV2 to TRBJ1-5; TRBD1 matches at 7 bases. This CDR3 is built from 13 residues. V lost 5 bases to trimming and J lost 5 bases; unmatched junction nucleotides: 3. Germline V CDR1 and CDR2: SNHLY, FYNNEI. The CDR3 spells CASSSDRDQPQHF. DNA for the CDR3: TGTGCCAGCAGTTCCGACAGGGATCAGCCCCAGCATTTT. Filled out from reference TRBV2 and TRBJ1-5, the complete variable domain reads EPEVTQTPSHQVTQMGQEVILRCVPISNHLYFYWYRQILGQKVEFLVSFYNNEISEKSEIFDDQFSVERPDGSNFTLKIRSTKLEDSAMYFCASSSDRDQPQHFGDGTRLSIL.

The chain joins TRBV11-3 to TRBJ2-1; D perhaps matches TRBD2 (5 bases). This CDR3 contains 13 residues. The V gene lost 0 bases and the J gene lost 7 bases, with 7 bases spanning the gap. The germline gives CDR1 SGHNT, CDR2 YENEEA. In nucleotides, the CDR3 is TGTGCCAGCAGCTTAGAAGCGGCTAATGAGCAGTTCTTC. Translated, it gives CASSLEAANEQFF.

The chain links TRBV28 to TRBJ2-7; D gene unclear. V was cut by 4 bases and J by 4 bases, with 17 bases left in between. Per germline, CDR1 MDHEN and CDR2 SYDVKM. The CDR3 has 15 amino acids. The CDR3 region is CASSSPGSTRYEQYF. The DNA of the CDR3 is TGTGCCAGCAGTTCCCCCGGGTCCACGCGTTACGAGCAGTACTTC.

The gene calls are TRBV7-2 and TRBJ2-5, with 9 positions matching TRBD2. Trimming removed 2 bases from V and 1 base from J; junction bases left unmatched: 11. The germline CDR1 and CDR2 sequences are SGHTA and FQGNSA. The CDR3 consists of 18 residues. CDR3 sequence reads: CASSLPEGAGGPQETQYF. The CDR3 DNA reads TGTGCCAGCAGCTTACCCGAGGGGGCGGGAGGGCCCCAAGAGACCCAGTACTTC.